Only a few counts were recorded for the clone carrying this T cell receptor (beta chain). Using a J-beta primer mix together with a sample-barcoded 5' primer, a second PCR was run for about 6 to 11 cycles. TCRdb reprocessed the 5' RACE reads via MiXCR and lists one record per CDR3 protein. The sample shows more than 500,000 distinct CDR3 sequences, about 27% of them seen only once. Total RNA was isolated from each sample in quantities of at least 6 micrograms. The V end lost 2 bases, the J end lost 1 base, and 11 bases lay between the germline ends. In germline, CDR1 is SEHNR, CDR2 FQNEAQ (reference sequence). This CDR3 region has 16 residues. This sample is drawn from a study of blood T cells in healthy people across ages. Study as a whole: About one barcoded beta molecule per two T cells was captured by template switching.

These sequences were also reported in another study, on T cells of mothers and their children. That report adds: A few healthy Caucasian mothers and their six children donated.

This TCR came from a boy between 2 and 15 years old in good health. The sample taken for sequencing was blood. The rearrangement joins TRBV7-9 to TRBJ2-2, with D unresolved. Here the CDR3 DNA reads TGTGCCAGCAGCTTAAGCCCACGACTGAACACCGGGGAGCTGTTTTTT. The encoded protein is CASSLSPRLNTGELFF.